These 32 T cell receptor beta chains share one sample of origin, sequenced in a study of cytomegalovirus exposure and HLA in healthy donors (dated by TCRdb to about 2017). To prepare the library, the immunoSEQ multiplex PCR assay was applied. The multiplex PCR relied on a mix of 60 forward primers for TCR Vbeta segments and 13 reverse primers for TCR Jbeta segments. Held by TCRdb, this immuneACCESS table contains in-frame sequences only and omits some clones. Under half of the omission traces to an unresolved V gene where checked; the cause of the rest is unknown. For this sample the table gives roughly 170,000 clones, of which 80% were detected only once. Roughly 0.7% of the sample goes to the ten largest clones. The sequencing sample was made of PBMCs. The origin of the receptors is a boy aged 5-17 years in good health and CMV-seronegative.

The chain uses TRBV6-6 and TRBJ1-5; 8 bases fit TRBD1. V shed 2 bases, J shed 1 base, and the junction held 4 bases outside the gene matches. Germline CDR1 and CDR2: MNHNY and SVGAGI (reference sequence). The CDR3 consists of 16 residues. CDR3 in DNA: TGTGCCAGCAGTTACCGGGCAGGGGGCAGCAATCAGCCCCAGCATTTT. This sequence encodes CASSYRAGGSNQPQHF.

This clone was seen only a few times. This chain's CDR3 is CASSLSAGQGWQPQHF. The CDR3 DNA is TGTGCCAGCAGTTTATCCGCGGGGCAGGGCTGGCAGCCCCAGCATTTT. The chain combines TRBV27 with TRBJ1-5, with D perhaps TRBD1 (5 bases). Germline V lookup: CDR1 MNHEY, CDR2 SMNVEV (reference sequence). The CDR3 sequence is 16 residues long. V was pared by 0 bases and J by 7 bases, with 16 bases between.

The chain uses TRBV25-1 and TRBJ2-1; weak D call: TRBD1 (5 bases). Germline CDR1 reads MGHDK; CDR2 reads SYGVNS. This CDR3 has 18 amino acids. Trimming left V 1 base short and J 6 bases short, with 22 bases between. The DNA of the CDR3 is TGTGCCAGCAGTGAATCCTGGGCAGGGTCCAACGCCGGCAATGAGCAGTTCTTC. It yields the protein CASSESWAGSNAGNEQFF.

The rearrangement uses TRBV2 and TRBJ1-1, with D maybe TRBD1 (6 bases). Germline values: CDR1 SNHLY, CDR2 FYNNEI. Trimming took off 8 bases at V and 10 bases at J, with 14 bases between the two ends. There are 11 residues in the CDR3. The CDR3 nucleotides read TGTGCCAGCGACCGGACAGTGCTAGCTTTCTTT. It encodes CASDRTVLAFF.

There are a few counts of this clone. The chain has TRBV6-5 and TRBJ1-3; possible D gene TRBD1, 5 bases. Germline lookup yields CDR1 MNHEY and CDR2 SVGAGI. The CDR3 is made up of 14 amino acids. Trimming took off 6 bases at V and 1 base at J, with 10 bases between the two ends. The CDR3 nucleotides read TGTGCCAGCAGACCCCAGGGTTCTGGAAACACCATATATTTT. This sequence encodes CASRPQGSGNTIYF.

This clone was counted only a few times. The chain uses TRBV9 and TRBJ2-7; a weak D match, TRBD2 (6 bases). The CDR3 runs to 13 residues. V lost 2 bases, J lost 2 bases, and 8 bases lay in between. CDR1 is SGDLS, CDR2 YYNGEE, per germline. The CDR3 coding sequence is TGTGCCAGCAGCGTTAGCGGAACCTACGAGCAGTACTTC. This translates into CASSVSGTYEQYF.

The rearrangement uses TRBV7-2 and TRBJ2-1, with 7 nucleotides matching TRBD2. V shed 2 bases, J shed 6 bases, and the junction held 13 bases outside the gene matches. This CDR3 spans 17 amino acids. Germline V gene lookup returns CDR1 SGHTA and CDR2 FQGNSA. The CDR3 sequence is CASSLMIAGRGANEQFF. The CDR3 DNA is TGTGCCAGCAGCTTAATGATAGCGGGTAGAGGGGCCAATGAGCAGTTCTTC. The full variable domain, in which reference TRBV7-2 and TRBJ2-1 provide the parts outside the CDR3, is GAGVSQSPSNKVTEKGKDVELRCDPISGHTALYWYRQSLGQGLEFLIYFQGNSAPDKSGLPSDRFSAERTGGSVSTLTIQRTQQEDSAVYLCASSLMIAGRGANEQFFGPGTRLTVL.

The V call is TRBV7-2, the J call TRBJ1-2, with D possibly TRBD1 on 5 matching bases. The CDR3 contains 16 residues. From germline, CDR1 is SGHTA and CDR2 FQGNSA. The germline V and J ends were trimmed by 2 bases and 4 bases, with 17 bases remaining between them. The CDR3 DNA is TGTGCCAGCAGCTTAAACACCAGGGTTAGGCGCTATGGCTACACCTTC. Its translation: CASSLNTRVRRYGYTF.

This clone was detected a few times. The gene calls are TRBV7-3 and TRBJ2-1, with D possibly matching TRBD1 (6 bases). Germline loops: CDR1 SGHTA, CDR2 FQGTGA. This CDR3 spans 16 amino acids. Trimming shortened V by 0 bases and J by 2 bases, and 11 bases separated the two germline ends. The DNA for the CDR3 is TGTGCCAGCAGCTTAACAGTCAGGGGAACCTACAATGAGCAGTTCTTC. Encoded protein: CASSLTVRGTYNEQFF.

This clone came up a few times. The chain employs TRBV2 and TRBJ1-2; D is undetermined. The germline gives CDR1 SNHLY, CDR2 FYNNEI. Trimming took 8 bases from V and 0 from J, leaving 19 bases between them. The CDR3 totals 16 residues. CDR3 nucleotide sequence: TGTGCCAGCCTCGTACCGGGCGGGAAAGCTAACTATGGCTACACCTTC. Its protein is CASLVPGGKANYGYTF.

As concerns this clone: One end of the junction is discordant with germline, which a read error may explain. The V call is TRBV5-6, the J call TRBJ2-7; TRBD2 might be the D (6 bases). Germline CDR1 SGHDT, CDR2 YYEEEE. This CDR3 region has 14 residues. The CDR3 sequence: CVSNTGVSSYEQYF. DNA of the CDR3: TGTGTCAGCAACACGGGGGTTAGCTCCTACGAGCAGTACTTC.

The chain carries TRBV9 and TRBJ1-4, with D tentatively TRBD1 (5 bases). There are 19 residues in the CDR3. V was clipped by 3 bases and J by 2 bases, with 23 bases between them. Germline lookup yields CDR1 SGDLS and CDR2 YYNGEE. The CDR3 sequence is CASSALPRQGSRTNEKLFF. For the CDR3, the DNA is TGTGCCAGCAGCGCCCTACCGCGCCAGGGCAGTCGCACTAATGAAAAACTGTTTTTT.

The gene calls are TRBV5-6 and TRBJ2-7; TRBD1 might be the D (5 bases). Germline CDR1 is SGHDT and CDR2 is YYEEEE. With 4 bases removed from V and 3 bases from J, the gap between germline ends came to 14 bases. The CDR3 contains 14 residues. CDR3 nucleotides: TGTGCCAGCAGCACCTCCGACAGTTTCTACGAGCAGTACTTC. Its protein is CASSTSDSFYEQYF.

The rearrangement links TRBV27 to TRBJ2-5; D is perhaps TRBD1 (6 bases). Matching the DNA end better, TRBJ2-7 makes the J call doubtful. This CDR3 region has 12 residues. Germline assignment: CDR1 MNHEY and CDR2 SMNVEV (reference sequence). The CDR3 DNA reads TGTGCCAGCTCCCAGGGGTCCTACGAGCAGTACTTC. It encodes CASSQGSYEQYF.

This chain links TRBV15 with TRBJ1-4; possibly TRBD1 for D (6 bases). CDR1 is LNHNV and CDR2 is YYDKDF in the germline V gene (reference sequence). Deletions cut 5 bases from V and 1 base from J, with 11 bases between. The CDR3 covers 15 residues. This CDR3 is CATSQGGGTNEKLFF. CDR3 nucleotide sequence: TGTGCCACCAGCCAAGGGGGGGGAACTAATGAAAAACTGTTTTTT.

The chain recombines TRBV13 with TRBJ1-1; D may be TRBD1 (5 bases). This CDR3 is 16 amino acids long. Deletions cut 3 bases from V and 0 bases from J, with 14 bases between. Germline values: CDR1 PRHDT, CDR2 FYEKMQ (reference sequence). The CDR3 coding sequence is TGTGCCAGCAGCTTGAGGACATCACCCATGAACACTGAAGCTTTCTTT. Protein: CASSLRTSPMNTEAFF.

This chain's CDR3 is CASSVVGEDRAESGGEAFF. CDR3 bases: TGTGCCAGCAGCGTAGTAGGGGAGGACAGGGCCGAAAGTGGTGGTGAAGCTTTCTTT. The V gene is TRBV9, the J gene TRBJ1-1; 8 bases agree with TRBD1. CDR1 and CDR2 (germline): SGDLS, YYNGEE. This CDR3 spans 19 amino acids. V trimming: 0 bases; J trimming: 7 bases; junction bases outside the gene matches: 20.

The chain links TRBV19 to TRBJ1-2; D gene ambiguous. The CDR3 runs 12 residues. Germline assignment: CDR1 LNHDA and CDR2 SQIVND (reference sequence). Trimming removed 4 bases at V and 4 bases at J, with 7 bases between. CDR3: CASSTRSYGYTF. The CDR3 DNA reads TGTGCCAGTAGTACCCGCAGCTATGGCTACACCTTC.

V usage is TRBV6-1 and J usage is TRBJ2-6; a weak D match, TRBD2 (5 bases). There are 17 residues in the CDR3. Germline assignment: CDR1 MNHNS and CDR2 SASEGT. V was pared by 0 bases and J by 2 bases, with 11 bases between. The CDR3 coding sequence is TGTGCCAGCAGTGAAGCAGCGGTGGGCACTGGGGCCAACGTCCTGACTTTC. Translating gives CASSEAAVGTGANVLTF.

The chain uses TRBV5-8 and TRBJ1-1; tentative D call: TRBD1 (5 bases). This CDR3 has 16 amino acids. The ends were cut back, 2 bases at V and 0 bases at J, with 14 bases in the middle. The germline gives CDR1 SGHTS, CDR2 YDEGEE. CDR3 DNA sequence: TGTGCCAGCAGCTTCCCAGGGTTTGAAATGAACACTGAAGCTTTCTTT. As protein: CASSFPGFEMNTEAFF.

Only a few counts were recorded for this clone. The CDR3 DNA sequence: TGCGCCAGCAGCTTGCAGGTTTCTAACTATGGCTACACCTTC. As protein: CASSLQVSNYGYTF. The rearrangement joins TRBV5-1 to TRBJ1-2, with D unresolved. Germline CDR1 and CDR2: SGHRS and YFSETQ. V lost 1 base to trimming and J lost 0 bases, with 7 bases between them. The CDR3 has 14 amino acids. The full variable domain, its missing parts supplied by reference TRBV5-1 and TRBJ1-2, is KAGVTQTPRYLIKTRGQQVTLSCSPISGHRSVSWYQQTPGQGLQFLFEYFSETQRNKGNFPGRFSGRQFSNSRSEMNVSTLELGDSALYLCASSLQVSNYGYTFGSGTRLTVV.

V is TRBV11-2 and J is TRBJ1-1; D not resolved. The CDR3 is 15 amino acids. Germline CDR1 reads SGHAT; CDR2 reads FQNNGV. Between the trimmed V and J ends, which lost 5 bases and 5 bases, there was a span of 18 bases. The CDR3 reads CASSPNEAGRTEAFF. The CDR3 coding sequence is TGTGCCAGCAGCCCCAATGAAGCAGGAAGAACTGAAGCTTTCTTT.

In this sample, this clone turned up a few times. The chain carries TRBV4-3 and TRBJ2-3; 8 nucleotides agree with TRBD2. V trimming: 0 bases; J trimming: 4 bases; junction bases outside the gene matches: 9. Germline V CDR1 and CDR2: LGHNA, YSLEER. This CDR3 has 17 amino acids. The CDR3 region has the DNA TGCGCCAGCAGCCAAGACTGGGCAGCGGGAGTATCAGATACGCAGTATTTT. Its translation is CASSQDWAAGVSDTQYF.

The chain couples TRBV6-1 to TRBJ1-2, with D uncertain. The CDR3 runs to 10 residues. V was clipped by 6 bases and J by 7 bases, with 6 bases between them. From germline, CDR1 is MNHNS and CDR2 SASEGT. In DNA form, the CDR3 reads TGTGCCAGCAGCTTCGGTGGCTACACCTTC. Encoded protein: CASSFGGYTF.

The chain carries TRBV9 and TRBJ2-5; 10 bases agree with TRBD2. The CDR3 length is 20 residues. The germline gives CDR1 SGDLS, CDR2 YYNGEE. V lost 4 bases to trimming and J lost 1 base; unmatched junction nucleotides: 19. In DNA form, the CDR3 reads TGTGCCAGCAGCCCCAGGGGACTAGCGAGTCCCCCGAACGCCCAAGAGACCCAGTACTTC. Its translation: CASSPRGLASPPNAQETQYF.

The chain has TRBV5-1 and TRBJ2-3, with D maybe TRBD2 (6 bases). From germline, CDR1 is SGHRS and CDR2 YFSETQ. The CDR3 is 16 residues long. Deletions cut 0 bases from V and 3 bases from J, with 14 bases between. DNA of the CDR3: TGCGCCAGCAGCTTGGGCGGGATTTTTCGGACAGATACGCAGTATTTT. Translated: CASSLGGIFRTDTQYF.

This chain joins TRBV4-1 and TRBJ1-5, with TRBD1 identical over 7 bases. The CDR3 has 15 amino acids. J was trimmed by 6 bases and V by 0 bases; bases with no gene match: 5. Germline V gene data show CDR1 as MGHRA and CDR2 as YSYEKL. Written as DNA, the CDR3 is TGCGCCAGCAGCCAAGAACCACAGGGGTTTCAGCCCCAGCATTTT. Its protein product is CASSQEPQGFQPQHF.

The chain has TRBV5-8 and TRBJ1-1; tentatively, D is TRBD1 (6 bases). Germline V gene lookup returns CDR1 SGHTS and CDR2 YDEGEE. The length of the CDR3 is 17 residues. V was cut by 2 bases and J by 1 base, with 18 bases left in between. CDR3 coding DNA: TGTGCCAGCAGCTTAAAAAGACAGGTTATAGAGAACACTGAAGCTTTCTTT. Translating gives CASSLKRQVIENTEAFF.

This chain connects TRBV30 to TRBJ1-2; 12 bases agree with TRBD1. The CDR3 extends over 15 amino acids. Losses at the gene ends were 5 bases for V and 5 bases for J; bases not matched to a gene: 9. The germline V gene has CDR1 GTSNPN and CDR2 SVGIG (reference sequence). The CDR3 is CAWQSGQGAKYGYTF. CDR3 nucleotide sequence: TGTGCCTGGCAATCGGGACAGGGGGCCAAATATGGCTACACCTTC.

CDR3 DNA: TGTGCCAGCAGCCCGGGACCGACAGGGGGCAGTGGCTACACCTTC. Protein product: CASSPGPTGGSGYTF. The chain links TRBV13 to TRBJ1-2; 10 nucleotides line up with TRBD1. CDR3 length: 15 amino acids. J lost 7 bases, V lost 5 bases, and 10 bases had no gene match. Germline V lookup: CDR1 PRHDT, CDR2 FYEKMQ (reference sequence).

The chain uses TRBV27 and TRBJ1-5; D is unclear. Looked up from germline, CDR1 is MNHEY and CDR2 is SMNVEV (reference sequence). Trimming left V 5 bases short and J 1 base short, with 9 bases between. There are 14 residues in the CDR3. The DNA for the CDR3 is TGTGCCAGCAGTCTACAGTCAAGCAATCAGCCCCAGCATTTT. Amino acid sequence: CASSLQSSNQPQHF.

This chain connects TRBV6-5 to TRBJ2-1; a weak D match, TRBD2 (5 bases). The V gene lost 6 bases and the J gene lost 4 bases, with 13 bases spanning the gap. Germline V lookup: CDR1 MNHEY, CDR2 SVGAGI. CDR3 length: 14 residues. The CDR3 reads CASSLYGKYNEQFF. The CDR3 region has the DNA TGTGCCAGCAGCCTTTACGGGAAGTACAATGAGCAGTTCTTC.